This T cell receptor (beta chain) was captured in a study of regulatory T cells in long-lasting Graves disease. Study as a whole: Newly diagnosed Graves' patients took antithyroid drugs under 3 months.

Described time point: newly diagnosed GD, antithyroid drugs for less than 3 months. RNA from PBMCs was the source of the TCR library. For TCR beta, libraries came from iRepertoire HTBI primers and Arm-PCR of CDR3 regions. MiXCR, applied by TCRdb to the multiplex PCR reads, yields one record per CDR3 protein. This sample has approximately 360,000 distinct CDR3 sequences, with about an eighth found just once. As regards this clonotype: Its antigen is as yet unknown.

Study-level results: The sample size was small, and this may have reduced accuracy.

The CDR3 covers 14 residues. V was trimmed by 1 base and J by 8 bases, leaving 14 bases between them. The V gene's germline CDR1 is LGHNT and CDR2 FRNRAP. These records were also assigned to another study, of T cells in Graves' hyperthyroidism and ophthalmopathy. That paper states: Also found in blood were most expanded thyroid clonotypes above 0.001. Stable hyperthyroidism was told apart from ophthalmopathy by a model built on 13 V-J features.

The chain joins TRBV12-5 to TRBJ1-2, with D uncertain. This TCR was recovered from a woman aged 18-29 years with Graves disease. The source was peripheral blood mononuclear cells (PBMCs), collected at new diagnosis, from a patient treated with antithyroid drugs. The CDR3 sequence is CASGLAPLSGGYTF. CDR3 DNA: TGTGCTAGTGGTTTGGCCCCCTTAAGCGGGGGCTACACCTTC.